The rows below give T cell receptor beta chains drawn from one sample of a study of T cells in Graves' hyperthyroidism and ophthalmopathy. TCRdb fed the multiplex PCR reads into MiXCR, producing one record per CDR3 protein. The data hold around 350,000 distinct CDR3 sequences, with under 20% observed a single time. What was sequenced was blood. These receptors were collected from a woman between 18 and 29 years old with Graves' hyperthyroidism. Each CDR3 is given with its conserved first and last residue. The D gene is left open where the match is weak. Some rows mark clone size as missing; the rest say once, few, many or name a class of expanded clone.

J | V | size | D | CDR3 | DNA
TRBJ2-5 | TRBV5-1 | few | - | CASSLALSGQETQYF | TGCGCCAGCAGCTTGGCCCTGAGCGGCCAAGAGACCCAGTACTTC
TRBJ1-2 | TRBV4-1 | many | - | CASSQSPAGSNYGYTF | TGCGCCAGCAGCCAATCCCCGGCGGGGAGTAACTATGGCTACACCTTC
TRBJ2-7 | TRBV15 | - | - | CATSRDVPYEQYF | TGTGCCACCAGCAGAGATGTCCCCTACGAGCAGTACTTC
TRBJ1-6 | TRBV12-3/TRBV12-4 | few | - | CASSSRAAGNSPLHF | TGTGCCAGCAGTTCGCGTGCCGCGGGGAATTCACCCCTCCACTTT
TRBJ1-1 | TRBV7-2 | many | - | CASSFSISENTEAFF | TGTGCCAGCAGCTTTTCCATCTCCGAGAACACTGAAGCTTTCTTT
TRBJ2-7 | TRBV10-3 | many | TRBD2 | CAISDPSRVAGGDEQYF | TGTGCCATCAGTGACCCCTCGCGGGTTGCGGGGGGCGACGAGCAGTACTTC
TRBJ1-1 | TRBV28 | many | - | CASSPGQINTEAFF | TGTGCCAGCAGCCCCGGACAGATAAACACTGAAGCTTTCTTT
TRBJ1-1 | TRBV20-1 | many | - | CSARDRGKLPEAFF | TGCAGTGCTAGAGATCGGGGCAAGTTACCTGAAGCTTTCTTT
TRBJ1-1 | TRBV6-1 | many | - | CASSFQGLMNTEAFF | TGTGCCAGCAGCTTCCAGGGGCTAATGAACACTGAAGCTTTCTTT
TRBJ1-5 | TRBV28 | many | - | CASSWRGISNQPQHF | TGTGCCAGCAGTTGGAGAGGGATTAGCAATCAGCCCCAGCATTTT
TRBJ2-7 | TRBV7-9 | many | - | CASSAATGISYEQYF | TGTGCCAGCAGCGCAGCAACAGGGATAAGCTACGAGCAGTACTTC
TRBJ2-7 | TRBV30 | many | - | CAWNIQGQAEQYF | TGTGCCTGGAATATCCAGGGTCAGGCCGAGCAGTACTTC
TRBJ1-2 | TRBV6-2/TRBV6-3 | - | - | CASTRGREYGYTF | TGTGCCAGCACCCGCGGGCGTGAATATGGCTACACCTTC
TRBJ2-5 | TRBV24-1 | many | TRBD2 | CATSDFPSGVETQYF | TGTGCCACCAGTGATTTCCCCAGCGGGGTTGAGACCCAGTACTTC
TRBJ2-2 | TRBV4-1 | many | TRBD2 | CASSQGLAGIGELFF | TGCGCCAGCAGCCAAGGACTAGCGGGGATCGGGGAGCTGTTTTTT
TRBJ2-7 | TRBV27 | many | TRBD1 | CASSLGTGGRYEQYF | TGTGCCAGCAGTTTGGGGACAGGGGGCCGCTACGAGCAGTACTTC
TRBJ2-5 | TRBV12-3/TRBV12-4 | many | - | CASSLWGQETQYF | TGTGCCAGCAGTTTGTGGGGCCAAGAGACCCAGTACTTC
TRBJ2-2 | TRBV15 | many | - | CATSRDPGELFF | TGTGCCACCAGCAGAGATCCCGGGGAGCTGTTTTTT
TRBJ1-1 | TRBV11-1 | many | - | CASSPIPPGGANTEAFF | TGTGCCAGCAGCCCCATCCCTCCCGGGGGCGCGAACACTGAAGCTTTCTTT
TRBJ1-5 | TRBV6-2/TRBV6-3 | - | TRBD1 | CASRFKQGLFGLDQPQHF | TGTGCCAGCAGATTTAAACAGGGGCTGTTCGGACTAGATCAGCCCCAGCATTTT
TRBJ2-7 | TRBV20-1 | many | TRBD1 | CSAPRGRLTLEQYF | TGCAGTGCCCCGAGGGGGCGGCTTACCCTCGAGCAGTACTTC
TRBJ1-1 | TRBV6-1 | once | - | CASSERAAPFSTEAFF | TGTGCCAGCAGTGAAAGGGCGGCCCCGTTCTCCACTGAAGCTTTCTTT
TRBJ2-5 | TRBV7-7 | - | TRBD2 | CASSLSRWSTGGTQYF | TGTGCCAGCAGCTTAAGTCGTTGGAGCACGGGGGGGACCCAGTACTTC
TRBJ1-6 | TRBV2 | - | TRBD1 | CASSERGTGNSPLHF | TGTGCCAGCAGTGAACGCGGGACAGGGAATTCACCCCTCCACTTT
TRBJ2-5 | TRBV2 | many | TRBD2 | CASLAGDRQETQYF | TGTGCCAGCCTAGCGGGGGACCGTCAAGAGACCCAGTACTTC
TRBJ1-5 | TRBV29-1 | many | - | CSVAAGGNQPQHF | TGCAGCGTTGCGGCGGGGGGTAATCAGCCCCAGCATTTT
TRBJ1-2 | TRBV12-3/TRBV12-4 | - | - | CASTALGGSPINYGYTF | TGTGCCAGCACAGCCCTAGGGGGTTCCCCTATTAACTATGGCTACACCTTC
TRBJ1-5 | TRBV16 | - | - | CASSQSAWGQPQHF | TGTGCCAGCAGCCAATCGGCTTGGGGTCAGCCCCAGCATTTT
TRBJ2-2 | TRBV28 | many | - | CASSNTGELFF | TGTGCCAGCAGTAACACCGGGGAGCTGTTTTTT
TRBJ1-5 | TRBV2 | many | TRBD1 | CASSPDFDRGNQPRHF | TGTGCCAGCAGCCCGGATTTCGACAGGGGCAATCAGCCCCGGCATTTT
TRBJ2-3 | TRBV6-4 | many | TRBD1 | CASSSLGTGGSDTQYF | TGTGCCAGCAGCTCTCTCGGGACAGGGGGTTCAGATACGCAGTATTTT
TRBJ2-5 | TRBV2 | many | - | CASSVGTTDRETQYF | TGTGCCAGCAGTGTAGGGACCACCGACCGGGAGACCCAGTACTTC
TRBJ2-7 | TRBV2 | many | - | CASSPTVYEQYF | TGTGCCAGCAGCCCGACAGTCTACGAGCAGTACTTC
TRBJ1-5 | TRBV12-3/TRBV12-4 | many | - | CASRRPGSNQPQHF | TGTGCCAGCAGAAGACCCGGAAGCAATCAGCCCCAGCATTTT
TRBJ1-1 | TRBV7-2 | many | - | CASSWAGRGNTEAFF | TGTGCCAGCAGCTGGGCCGGACGGGGGAACACTGAAGCTTTCTTT
TRBJ1-5 | TRBV20-1 | - | - | CSAHSTGNQPQHF | TGCAGTGCCCATTCGACAGGCAATCAGCCCCAGCATTTT
TRBJ1-1 | TRBV12-3/TRBV12-4 | many | - | CASSLRASNTEAFF | TGTGCCAGCAGTTTAAGGGCATCAAACACTGAAGCTTTCTTT
TRBJ1-2 | TRBV5-1 | few | - | CASSLRDSAPSYGYTF | TGCGCCAGCAGCCTTCGGGACTCAGCTCCTTCCTATGGCTACACCTTC
TRBJ1-2 | TRBV7-3 | many | TRBD1 | CASSSNTGGDGYTF | TGTGCCAGCAGTTCCAACACAGGGGGCGATGGCTACACCTTC
TRBJ1-1 | TRBV6-1 | - | - | CASSKSPDTEAFF | TGTGCCAGCAGTAAATCACCGGACACTGAAGCTTTCTTT
TRBJ1-1 | TRBV5-1 | many | TRBD1 | CASRPGQGRGTEAFF | TGCGCCAGCAGACCCGGACAGGGGAGGGGCACTGAAGCTTTCTTT
TRBJ1-1 | TRBV6-5 | many | TRBD1 | CASRTRGRRFEAFF | TGTGCCAGCAGAACTAGGGGGCGAAGGTTCGAAGCTTTCTTT
TRBJ1-2 | TRBV12-3/TRBV12-4 | many | - | CATRQGGGNYGYTF | TGTGCCACCCGGCAAGGAGGGGGAAACTATGGCTACACCTTC
TRBJ2-7 | TRBV6-1 | many | - | CASSEAEGWSYEQYF | TGTGCCAGCAGTGAAGCGGAGGGGTGGTCCTACGAGCAGTACTTC
TRBJ1-1 | TRBV12-3/TRBV12-4 | many | TRBD1 | CASSLPKDRSKPEAFF | TGTGCCAGCAGTTTACCCAAGGACAGGTCGAAGCCTGAAGCTTTCTTT
TRBJ2-2 | TRBV5-1 | - | TRBD1 | CASSLPDRELFGGELFF | TGCGCCAGCAGCTTGCCGGACAGGGAGCTTTTCGGCGGGGAGCTGTTTTTT
TRBJ1-1 | TRBV12-3/TRBV12-4 | - | - | CASSFSSQAAFF | TGTGCCAGCAGTTTTAGCAGCCAGGCGGCTTTCTTT
TRBJ2-2 | TRBV6-1 | many | TRBD1 | CASRNLDRTGELFF | TGTGCCAGCAGAAACCTGGACAGGACCGGGGAGCTGTTTTTT
TRBJ2-6 | TRBV6-7 | many | - | CAIPDPSGANVLTF | TGTGCCATTCCGGACCCATCTGGGGCCAACGTCCTGACTTTC
TRBJ1-5 | TRBV6-1 | many | - | CASSERQYSNQPQHF | TGTGCCAGCAGTGAACGACAGTATAGCAATCAGCCCCAGCATTTT